These 21 T cell receptor beta chains were all obtained from the same sample, sequenced in a study of cytomegalovirus exposure and HLA in healthy donors. 13 Jbeta primers and 60 Vbeta primers were used for the PCR. TCRdb's table, derived via immunoSEQ multiplex PCR, lists solely in-frame clones and lacks some. The repertoire holds 150,000 or so clones, with over 60% as singletons. Material for sequencing was PBMCs. The receptor source for this set is a young woman in good health and CMV-seronegative.

The gene calls are TRBV5-1 and TRBJ2-3; 11 bases map to TRBD2. This CDR3 region has 17 residues. Germline CDR1 and CDR2: SGHRS and YFSETQ. V lost 5 bases, J lost 6 bases, and 14 bases stayed unmatched. The CDR3, as DNA: TGCGCCAGCAGTATCAGAACTAGCGGGGGCCCCCGCGATACGCAGTATTTT. Translation gives CASSIRTSGGPRDTQYF.

The V call is TRBV6-1, the J call TRBJ1-1; the D gene is possibly TRBD1 (5 bases). The CDR3 runs 13 residues. The V end lost 7 bases, the J end lost 5 bases, and 14 bases lay between the germline ends. Per germline, CDR1 MNHNS and CDR2 SASEGT. Here the CDR3 DNA reads TGTGCCAGCAATACTCAGGGTGGTACTGAAGCTTTCTTT. Protein: CASNTQGGTEAFF.

This clone was observed once. The V call is TRBV11-1, the J call TRBJ2-2; 8 bases are a match to TRBD1. Germline V gene sequence: CDR1 SGHAT, CDR2 FQDESV (reference sequence). The CDR3 loop spans 15 amino acids. V dropped 6 bases and J dropped 4; count of bases not matched to a gene: 7. The CDR3 loop is CASRPQGAATGELFF. The CDR3 nucleotides read TGTGCCAGCAGACCTCAGGGGGCGGCCACCGGGGAGCTGTTTTTT.

The CDR3 loop reads CAWSQHRGGGYTF. CDR3 nucleotides: TGTGCCTGGAGTCAGCACAGGGGTGGAGGCTACACCTTC. This chain links TRBV30 with TRBJ1-2, with 7 bases matching TRBD1. V shed 2 bases and J 8 bases; nucleotides not matched to a gene: 8. CDR3 length: 13 residues. Germline CDR1 is GTSNPN and CDR2 is SVGIG (reference sequence). Full variable domain (rest looked up from reference TRBV30 and TRBJ1-2): SQTIHQWPATLVQPVGSPLSLECTVEGTSNPNLYWYRQAAGRGLQLLFYSVGIGQISSEVPQNLSASRPQDRQFILSSKKLLLSDSGFYLCAWSQHRGGGYTFGSGTRLTVV.

The rearrangement uses TRBV6-5 and TRBJ1-1, with a weak D call TRBD1 (5 bases). The CDR3 is made up of 13 amino acids. Germline V gives CDR1 MNHEY, CDR2 SVGAGI. V was trimmed by 9 bases and J by 0 bases, leaving 11 bases between them. The CDR3 region has the DNA TGTGCCAGTACCGACAGCTTGAACACTGAAGCTTTCTTT. Translating gives CASTDSLNTEAFF.

This chain uses TRBV4-2 with TRBJ2-1; TRBD1 agrees at 7 bases. The CDR3 is made up of 18 amino acids. Germline lookup yields CDR1 LGHNA and CDR2 YNFKEQ. J gave up 8 bases and V 0 bases, and 16 bases lay outside the gene matches. CDR3 loop: CASSQDNLGTDGSDEQFF. In DNA, the CDR3 is TGTGCCAGCAGCCAAGATAATTTGGGGACAGACGGGTCCGATGAGCAGTTCTTC.

The rearrangement uses TRBV2 and TRBJ2-3; 10 nucleotides line up with TRBD2. The CDR3 loop spans 15 amino acids. With 7 bases clipped from V and 1 base from J, the junction kept 5 bases outside the gene matches. The germline V gene has CDR1 SNHLY and CDR2 FYNNEI. CDR3 protein: CASMILAGGTDTQYF. In DNA form, the CDR3 reads TGTGCCAGCATGATCCTAGCGGGGGGCACAGATACGCAGTATTTT.

This chain uses TRBV7-2 with TRBJ2-5; weak D call: TRBD1 (5 bases). Germline V gene lookup returns CDR1 SGHTA and CDR2 FQGNSA. The length of the CDR3 is 13 residues. V was clipped by 6 bases and J by 5 bases, with 13 bases between them. The CDR3 loop is CASSRGMGETQYF. The CDR3 nucleotides read TGTGCCAGCAGTAGGGGTATGGGGGAGACCCAGTACTTC. Full variable domain (missing parts from reference TRBV7-2 and TRBJ2-5): GAGVSQSPSNKVTEKGKDVELRCDPISGHTALYWYRQSLGQGLEFLIYFQGNSAPDKSGLPSDRFSAERTGGSVSTLTIQRTQQEDSAVYLCASSRGMGETQYFGPGTRLLVL.

The chain links TRBV11-2 to TRBJ2-7, with a possible D match to TRBD2 (5 bases). The CDR3 is 14 residues long. The V and J ends lost 0 bases and 4 bases respectively, with 10 bases between them. In germline, CDR1 is SGHAT, CDR2 FQNNGV. CDR3 amino acids: CASSLDLGGYEQYF. The CDR3 DNA follows: TGTGCCAGCAGCTTAGACTTAGGCGGGTACGAGCAGTACTTC. The full variable domain, in which reference TRBV11-2 and TRBJ2-7 provide the parts outside the CDR3, is EAGVAQSPRYKIIEKRQSVAFWCNPISGHATLYWYQQILGQGPKLLIQFQNNGVVDDSQLPKDRFSAERLKGVDSTLKIQPAKLEDSAVYLCASSLDLGGYEQYFGPGTRLTVT.

The V call is TRBV27, the J call TRBJ1-1; 7 nucleotides align to TRBD1. The CDR3 covers 13 residues. V dropped 11 bases and J dropped 4; count of bases not matched to a gene: 10. The germline V gene encodes CDR1 MNHEY and CDR2 SMNVEV (reference sequence). The CDR3: CAAYRGAGTEAFF. The CDR3 region has the DNA TGTGCCGCCTACAGGGGAGCCGGCACTGAAGCTTTCTTT.

This chain connects TRBV15 to TRBJ1-2; 7 nucleotides line up with TRBD1. The CDR3 has 14 amino acids. Trimming cost V 1 base and J 5 bases; bases outside gene matches: 4. Germline values: CDR1 LNHNV, CDR2 YYDKDF (reference sequence). Here the CDR3 DNA reads TGTGCCACCAGCAGAGTGGAGGGGGCGTATGGCTACACCTTC. Translating gives CATSRVEGAYGYTF.

This clone was seen just once. The gene calls are TRBV19 and TRBJ1-1; a weak D match, TRBD1 (5 bases). CDR1 is LNHDA and CDR2 is SQIVND in the germline V gene (reference sequence). This CDR3 has 13 residues. The V end was cut by 2 bases, the J end by 7 bases, with 11 bases between. Here the CDR3 DNA reads TGTGCCAGTAGTATACAGGGAAGGGGTGAAGCTTTCTTT. This sequence encodes CASSIQGRGEAFF.

The rearrangement uses TRBV10-3 and TRBJ2-3, with 13 nucleotides matching TRBD2. This CDR3 region has 17 residues. Germline V gene lookup returns CDR1 ENHRY and CDR2 SYGVKD. With V trimmed by 3 bases and J by 4 bases, 7 bases remained unmatched. The CDR3 loop is CAISDPTSGGRADTQYF. The CDR3 DNA follows: TGTGCCATCAGTGACCCGACTAGCGGGGGGAGGGCAGATACGCAGTATTTT.

V is TRBV9 and J is TRBJ1-5; 7 bases are shared with TRBD1. Trimming cost V 3 bases and J 4 bases; bases outside gene matches: 10. The CDR3 runs 16 residues. CDR1 and CDR2 from the germline V gene are SGDLS and YYNGEE. DNA of the CDR3: TGTGCCAGCAGCGAGGGGGCCGGGGCTCGGAATCAGCCCCAGCATTTT. It codes for CASSEGAGARNQPQHF.

The chain has TRBV4-1 and TRBJ2-7; TRBD2 aligns across 7 bases. Germline trimming cut 0 bases from V and 3 bases from J; bases unmatched to any gene: 14. This CDR3 is built from 18 residues. Germline CDR1 MGHRA, CDR2 YSYEKL. CDR3 coding DNA: TGCGCCAGCAGCCAAGATCGTTCCAGCGGGGCGACTCACTACGAGCAGTACTTC. This sequence encodes CASSQDRSSGATHYEQYF.

V and J are TRBV7-9 and TRBJ1-4; D gene unclear. Germline values: CDR1 SEHNR, CDR2 FQNEAQ (reference sequence). V lost 5 bases, J lost 4 bases, and 14 bases lay in between. The CDR3 is 15 amino acids. The CDR3 bases are TGTGCCAGCAGCGGAGGGAATTCGGGTAATGAAAAACTGTTTTTT. This codes for CASSGGNSGNEKLFF.

This clone was counted a few times. This chain connects TRBV7-6 to TRBJ2-1; TRBD2 is a possible D gene (5 bases). CDR1 is SGHVS and CDR2 is FNYEAQ in the germline V gene. This CDR3 spans 14 amino acids. V shed 1 base and J shed 7 bases, with 11 bases lying between them. CDR3 in DNA: TGTGCCAGCAGCTTAGTCTCCGGGGAGAATGAGCAGTTCTTC. It specifies CASSLVSGENEQFF.

The chain has TRBV12-2 and TRBJ1-5; the tabulated D call, TRBD1, remains unverified against the DNA. TRBV12-2 is an annotated pseudogene. This CDR3 has 16 amino acids. The CDR3 DNA sequence: TGTGCAAGTCGCTTAGCCGAGAGACAGAAGGGTCAGCCCCAGCATTTT. Its translation is CASRLAERQKGQPQHF.

This clone was counted only a few times. The chain has TRBV13 and TRBJ2-1, with 10 bases aligning to TRBD2. CDR1 and CDR2 from the germline V gene are PRHDT and FYEKMQ (reference sequence). The CDR3 runs 15 residues. V lost 4 bases and J lost 4; bases outside the gene matches: 4. The CDR3 loop reads CASSSSGSAYNEQFF. The CDR3 DNA reads as TGTGCCAGCAGCTCTAGCGGGAGCGCATACAATGAGCAGTTCTTC.

This clone was seen only a few times. This chain uses TRBV2 with TRBJ2-7; tentatively, D is TRBD2 (6 bases). Germline CDR1 and CDR2: SNHLY and FYNNEI. This CDR3 is 14 amino acids long. Trimming removed 4 bases at V and 2 bases at J, with 12 bases between. The CDR3 region is CASSVSGEAYEQYV. The CDR3 DNA reads as TGTGCCAGCAGTGTTAGCGGAGAGGCCTACGAGCAGTACGTC.

In DNA, the CDR3 is TGTGCCAGTAGTAGCGGGAGGCGCGGGTTAGAGGCCTACAATGAGCAGTTCTTC. Translation: CASSSGRRGLEAYNEQFF. The rearrangement uses TRBV19 and TRBJ2-1; 8 positions agree with TRBD2. This CDR3 has 18 residues. The germline V gene has CDR1 LNHDA and CDR2 SQIVND (reference sequence). V was pared by 4 bases and J by 2 bases, with 13 bases of the junction left unmatched.